The 20 T cell receptor beta chains below come from one sample, sequenced in a study of human T cells and chemical hapten exposure. Stated time point: patch test 3, about 24 weeks after DPC sensitization. Indicated treatment: therapeutic diphenylcyclopropenone sensitization with weekly scalp DPC. TCRdb re-analysed the RACE reads in MiXCR, keeping a single row per CDR3 protein. The data hold 85,000 to 100,000 distinct CDR3 sequences, with roughly a quarter observed a single time. The material sequenced was whole blood, taken in connection with sensitization to the hapten diphenylcyclopropenone (DPC). These receptors were collected from a man aged 40-49 years with alopecia areata. Some clones in this sample may be carry-over from other donors' samples.

This clonotype was seen a handful of times. The J gene is TRBJ2-7, the V gene TRBV2, with D perhaps TRBD1 (6 bases). Germline CDR1 is SNHLY and CDR2 is FYNNEI. There are 14 residues in the CDR3. V lost 8 bases to trimming and J lost 3 bases, with 17 bases between them. The CDR3 region has the DNA TGTGCCAGCCAGGGGACCATCCCCAACTACGAGCAGTACTTC. Its protein product is CASQGTIPNYEQYF.

This clonotype was counted a few times. This rearrangement joins TRBV28 to TRBJ2-7; 9 bases are shared with TRBD1. The germline V gene encodes CDR1 MDHEN and CDR2 SYDVKM. V dropped 8 bases and J dropped 5; count of bases not matched to a gene: 13. The CDR3 contains 15 residues. The CDR3 reads CASSSPGTGFHEQYF. In DNA, the CDR3 is TGTGCCAGCTCGTCTCCGGGGACAGGGTTCCACGAGCAGTACTTC.

This clonotype showed up just a few times. This chain uses TRBV6-5 with TRBJ1-5; 10 positions agree with TRBD1. The CDR3 consists of 15 residues. CDR1 is MNHEY, CDR2 SVGAGI, per germline. Trimming cost V 5 bases and J 4 bases; bases outside gene matches: 5. Written as DNA, the CDR3 is TGTGCCAGCAGTCGGGACAGGGGATGGAATCAGCCCCAGCATTTT. As protein: CASSRDRGWNQPQHF.

This clonotype was seen only a few times. The rearrangement joins TRBV4-2 to TRBJ2-1; a possible D gene is TRBD1 (5 bases). From germline, CDR1 is LGHNA and CDR2 YNFKEQ. V lost 1 base, J lost 8 bases, and 15 bases lay in between. The CDR3 is made up of 15 amino acids. DNA of the CDR3: TGTGCCAGCAGCCAAGGCCGCCAGACAGACGATGAGCAGTTCTTC. Its translation is CASSQGRQTDDEQFF.

There are a few counts of this clonotype. This chain uses TRBV20-1 with TRBJ1-5, with a weak D call TRBD1 (5 bases). The CDR3 covers 14 residues. V was shortened by 6 bases and J by 0 bases, with 12 bases between the two germline ends. From germline, CDR1 is DFQATT and CDR2 SNEGSKA (reference sequence). The CDR3 coding sequence is TGCAGTGCCAGGCAGGGTCCTAGCAATCAGCCCCAGCATTTT. This sequence encodes CSARQGPSNQPQHF.

The chain uses TRBV27 and TRBJ2-7; 7 bases agree with TRBD1. The length of the CDR3 is 14 residues. Germline V gene data show CDR1 as MNHEY and CDR2 as SMNVEV (reference sequence). Germline trimming cut 3 bases from V and 3 bases from J; bases unmatched to any gene: 5. In DNA form, the CDR3 reads TGTGCCAGCAGTTTTAGTGCAGGGGGCTACGAGCAGTACTTC. Residues: CASSFSAGGYEQYF.

This clonotype was recorded a few times. The V call is TRBV9, the J call TRBJ2-7; 9 bases line up with TRBD1. The CDR3 covers 14 residues. Germline CDR1 SGDLS, CDR2 YYNGEE. The V and J ends lost 4 bases and 5 bases, in that order; junction bases with no gene match: 7. CDR3 amino acids: CASSQWDRAHEQYF. Written as DNA, the CDR3 is TGTGCCAGCAGCCAGTGGGACAGGGCACACGAGCAGTACTTC. Complete variable domain (other parts from reference TRBV9 and TRBJ2-7): DSGVTQTPKHLITATGQRVTLRCSPRSGDLSVYWYQQSLDQGLQFLIQYYNGEERAKGNILERFSAQQFPDLHSELNLSSLELGDSALYFCASSQWDRAHEQYFGPGTRLTVT.

In this sample, this clonotype turned up a few times. This CDR3 is CASSKGQINTGELFF. The DNA of the CDR3 is TGTGCCAGCAGTAAGGGACAGATAAACACCGGGGAGCTGTTTTTT. The rearrangement uses TRBV28 and TRBJ2-2; 7 nucleotides line up with TRBD1. The CDR3 has 15 amino acids. Losses at the gene ends were 5 bases for V and 2 bases for J; bases not matched to a gene: 5. CDR1 and CDR2 from the germline V gene are MDHEN and SYDVKM.

This clonotype was picked up a small number of times. This chain connects TRBV28 to TRBJ2-2; no clear D gene. Germline lookup yields CDR1 MDHEN and CDR2 SYDVKM. V dropped 6 bases and J dropped 0 bases, with 17 bases sitting between them. The CDR3 totals 17 residues. The CDR3 nucleotides read TGTGCCAGCAGACACACCTTAGCCGGCGCGAACACCGGGGAGCTGTTTTTT. Protein product: CASRHTLAGANTGELFF.

The table lists this clonotype with a few counts. The chain couples TRBV28 to TRBJ1-6; 9 nucleotides match TRBD1. Germline CDR1 and CDR2: MDHEN and SYDVKM. The CDR3 is 18 residues long. J was trimmed by 2 bases and V by 5 bases; bases with no gene match: 10. CDR3 sequence reads: CASSTSGTGLPYNSPLHF. CDR3 DNA sequence: TGTGCCAGCAGTACTTCCGGGACAGGGTTGCCCTATAATTCACCCCTCCACTTT.

A few counts support this clonotype. The chain has TRBV7-2 and TRBJ1-2, with no clear D. Germline values: CDR1 SGHTA, CDR2 FQGNSA. The germline V and J ends were trimmed by 5 bases and 4 bases, with 8 bases remaining between them. This CDR3 is 12 amino acids long. Here the CDR3 DNA reads TGTGCCAGCAGCGTCGGTTTCTATGGCTACACCTTC. This sequence encodes CASSVGFYGYTF.

The chain combines TRBV6-2 or TRBV6-3 with TRBJ2-6; TRBD1 matches at 9 bases. The germline V gene encodes CDR1 MNHEY and CDR2 SVGEGT. Trimming took 10 bases from V and 2 from J; bases not matched to a gene: 9. CDR3 size: 16 residues. CDR3 sequence: CATGRDRVPGANVLTF. CDR3 DNA sequence: TGTGCCACTGGCCGGGACAGGGTTCCTGGGGCCAACGTCCTGACTTTC.

The chain combines TRBV28 with TRBJ2-7; no reliable D call. V was trimmed by 4 bases and J by 2 bases, leaving 9 bases between them. The CDR3 has 13 residues. Germline V CDR1 and CDR2: MDHEN, SYDVKM. The CDR3 is CASSYRSTYEQYF. The CDR3 bases are TGTGCCAGCAGTTACCGTTCTACCTACGAGCAGTACTTC.

The V gene is TRBV20-1, the J gene TRBJ2-7, with D possibly being TRBD1 or TRBD2 (6 bases each). V shed 6 bases and J shed 5 bases, with 17 bases lying between them. The CDR3 runs to 13 residues. CDR1 is DFQATT and CDR2 is SNEGSKA in the germline V gene (reference sequence). Here the CDR3 DNA reads TGCAGTGCCTCGAGGAGGGGGAGCGACGAGCAGTACTTC. Translation: CSASRRGSDEQYF.

The chain joins TRBV28 to TRBJ1-2; 9 bases are shared with TRBD1. Losses at the gene ends were 5 bases for V and 1 base for J; bases not matched to a gene: 8. The CDR3 extends over 16 amino acids. From germline, CDR1 is MDHEN and CDR2 SYDVKM. CDR3 coding DNA: TGTGCCAGCAGTGTTGCCGGGACAGGGAATAACTATGGCTACACCTTC. The encoded protein is CASSVAGTGNNYGYTF.

This rearrangement joins TRBV18 to TRBJ2-7; possible D gene TRBD1, 5 bases. This CDR3 spans 14 amino acids. V was pared by 3 bases and J by 4 bases, with 13 bases between. Germline V gene data show CDR1 as KGHSH and CDR2 as LQKENI. The CDR3 DNA reads TGTGCCAGCTCACCTCGGAAGGGGTGGTACGAGCAGTACTTC. Amino acids: CASSPRKGWYEQYF.

The chain combines TRBV7-9 with TRBJ2-7; no reliable D call. CDR3 length: 13 residues. V was trimmed by 0 bases and J by 4 bases, leaving 7 bases between them. CDR1 SEHNR and CDR2 FQNEAQ come from the germline V gene (reference sequence). The CDR3 here is CASSLAMGYEQYF. Here the CDR3 DNA reads TGTGCCAGCAGCTTAGCGATGGGTTACGAGCAGTACTTC.

This sequence joins TRBV20-1 and TRBJ2-1, with 7 bases that match TRBD2. The germline V gene has CDR1 DFQATT and CDR2 SNEGSKA (reference sequence). This CDR3 spans 15 amino acids. V trimming: 6 bases; J trimming: 4 bases; junction bases outside the gene matches: 12. CDR3 in DNA: TGCAGTGCCAAAACTGGGGCTAGCGGTTACAATGAGCAGTTCTTC. It codes for CSAKTGASGYNEQFF.

This clonotype was observed a few times. The chain joins TRBV6-5 to TRBJ2-7; 8 nucleotides align to TRBD2. V lost 1 base, J lost 0 bases, and 8 bases stayed unmatched. Germline CDR1 and CDR2: MNHEY and SVGAGI. CDR3 length equals 17 residues. CDR3 DNA: TGTGCCAGCAGTTACTTGTCGGACGGGAGGGCCTCCTACGAGCAGTACTTC. Encoded protein: CASSYLSDGRASYEQYF.

This clonotype turned up a few times. The V call is TRBV6-5, the J call TRBJ2-2; possibly TRBD1 or TRBD2 for D (5 bases each). CDR3 size: 12 residues. Germline-derived CDR1 and CDR2 are MNHEY and SVGAGI. For the CDR3, the DNA is TGTGTTGCTTCGCGAGGGGCCGGGGAGCTGTTTTTT. As protein: CVASRGAGELFF.